These 24 T cell receptor beta chains share one sample of origin, sequenced in a study of tumor-infiltrating lymphocytes in glioblastoma multiforme (dated 2017 in TCRdb). The sequencer listed for this sample is Illumina HiSeq 2500. TCRB libraries were constructed from RNA through three rounds of nested multiplex PCR following a modified ARM-PCR protocol with multiple V-beta primers and a C-beta primer. The public reads were run again by TCRdb, first through fastp at Q25 and then through MiXCR, and only productive beta chains were kept. Every CDR3 protein is listed once, alongside the most common genes and DNA of its rows. The sample yields approximately 11,000 distinct CDR3 sequences; roughly 71% were counted once. The ten top clones hold over 30% of the sample. The sequencing sample was made of brain tumor tissue. The receptors stem from a male donor with glioblastoma.

This clonotype was observed many times. Possible read error: a much larger clone is one base away. V is TRBV4-1 and J is TRBJ2-7; D is possibly TRBD2 (5 bases). The CDR3 extends over 16 amino acids. The germline gives CDR1 MGHRA, CDR2 YSYEKL. The DNA for the CDR3 is TGCGCCGGCAGCCAAGATCGAGCTAGCAGATCCTACGAGCAGTACTTC. It codes for CAGSQDRASRSYEQYF.

The chain is built from TRBV20-1 and TRBJ2-3; 15 bases are a match to TRBD2. V lost 3 bases and J lost 2; bases outside the gene matches: 15. Germline CDR1 is DFQATT and CDR2 is SNEGSKA (reference sequence). This CDR3 comprises 20 residues. CDR3 coding DNA: TGCAGTGCTAGTCACCCCGGACTAGCGGGAGGGCCGAGCAACACAGATACGCAGTATTTT. It codes for CSASHPGLAGGPSNTDTQYF.

At least ten counts were recorded for this clonotype. The CDR3 sequence is CASSLGTADYEQYF. The CDR3 nucleotides are TGTGCCAGCAGCTTGGGGACAGCCGACTACGAGCAGTACTTC. This chain uses TRBV7-8 with TRBJ2-7; 7 bases match TRBD1. From germline, CDR1 is SGHVS and CDR2 FQNEAQ. V gave up 3 bases and J gave up 3 bases; unmatched junction bases: 5. This CDR3 has 14 residues.

CDR3 region: CASSQTSFLVNEQFF. The DNA of the CDR3 is TGTGCCAGCAGCCAGACTAGCTTCCTAGTCAATGAGCAGTTCTTC. V and J are TRBV11-2 and TRBJ2-1; TRBD2 matches at 7 bases. Germline V gives CDR1 SGHAT, CDR2 FQNNGV. Trimming at V came to 5 bases and at J to 6 bases, leaving 10 bases not matched to a gene. CDR3 length: 15 residues.

This clonotype has at least ten counts. Since a much larger clone is just one base distant, this may be a read error. The chain employs TRBV6-6 and TRBJ2-7, with D hard to call. CDR3 size: 13 residues. Germline assignment: CDR1 MNHNY and CDR2 SVGAGI (reference sequence). This CDR3 is CASRYSNSYEQYF. The CDR3 DNA is TGTGCCAGCAGATACTCTAACAGCTACGAGCAGTACTTC.

This clonotype has only a few counts. The junction departs from germline at one end; a sequencing error may be responsible. The V and J genes are TRBV11-2 and TRBJ2-7, with 8 bases lining up with TRBD1. The CDR3 is made up of 15 amino acids. CDR1 and CDR2 from the germline V gene are SGHAT and FQNNGV. The CDR3 loop is CVSSLGQGTVREQYF. As DNA, the CDR3 is TGTGTCAGCAGCTTAGGACAGGGAACCGTCCGCGAGCAGTACTTC.

As concerns this clonotype: The germline gene is not matched at one end of the junction; a read error may be the cause. The genes are TRBV7-9 and TRBJ2-3; TRBD1 agrees at 8 bases. The CDR3 extends over 18 amino acids. CDR1 and CDR2 (germline): SEHNR, FQNEAQ (reference sequence). The CDR3 region has the DNA TGTGCCAGCAGCTCTAACTCGATTGGACAGGGACGGACAGATACGCAGTATTTC. This sequence encodes CASSSNSIGQGRTDTQYF.

The rearrangement links TRBV11-1 to TRBJ2-1; 10 bases are shared with TRBD2. The ends lost 5 bases at V and 7 bases at J; junction bases unmatched: 8. The CDR3 runs 15 residues. Germline CDR1 reads SGHAT; CDR2 reads FQDESV (reference sequence). As DNA, the CDR3 is TGTGCCAGCAGCCTGTCGGTAGCGGGAGGTAATGAGCAGTTCTTC. Translating it yields CASSLSVAGGNEQFF.

The rearrangement uses TRBV5-1 and TRBJ2-5; possibly TRBD1 for D (6 bases). The length of the CDR3 is 13 residues. The germline gives CDR1 SGHRS, CDR2 YFSETQ. Trimming took off 7 bases at V and 2 bases at J, with 12 bases between the two ends. The DNA of the CDR3 is TGCGCCAGCCGCGGACAGATACAAGAGACCCAGTACTTC. It specifies CASRGQIQETQYF.

As regards this clonotype: With a much larger clone just one base away, this may be a read error. This chain links TRBV29-1 with TRBJ1-1; D not certain. There are 12 residues in the CDR3. CDR1 is SQVTM, CDR2 ANQGSEA, per germline. V was cut by 5 bases and J by 7 bases, with 14 bases left in between. Here the CDR3 DNA reads TGCAGCGTTCGGTTCAGTGGGATTGAAGCTTTCTTT. Translating it yields CSVRFSGIEAFF.

This chain uses TRBV29-1 with TRBJ2-1; D gene ambiguous. The end of the DNA is better explained by TRBJ2-3, so the J call may be wrong. The germline V gene encodes CDR1 SQVTM and CDR2 ANQGSEA. CDR3 size: 12 residues. In DNA form, the CDR3 reads TGCAGCGTTGATAGGGGCACAGATACGCAGTATTTT. Translated: CSVDRGTDTQYF.

This clonotype showed up just a few times. This chain uses TRBV20-1 with TRBJ2-3; D not resolved. This CDR3 region has 14 residues. Between the trimmed V and J ends, which lost 3 bases and 3 bases, there was a span of 13 bases. Germline V gene sequence: CDR1 DFQATT, CDR2 SNEGSKA (reference sequence). The CDR3 DNA reads TGCAGTGCTAGCGTGATGGTGGCGACAGATACGCAGTATTTT. This encodes CSASVMVATDTQYF.

Concerning this clonotype itself: Germline is not matched at one junction end, which may reflect a read error. This rearrangement joins TRBV4-1 to TRBJ1-5; D is undetermined. This CDR3 contains 15 residues. Germline V gene lookup returns CDR1 MGHRA and CDR2 YSYEKL. The CDR3 DNA reads as TGCGCAAGCAGCCAAGGACTCATGAGCAATCAGCCCCAGCATTTT. It codes for CASSQGLMSNQPQHF.

This chain links TRBV5-4 with TRBJ2-1, with 10 bases matching TRBD2. Germline CDR1 SGHNT, CDR2 YYREEE (reference sequence). CDR3 length: 16 amino acids. Trimming removed 0 bases from V and 6 bases from J; junction bases left unmatched: 6. The CDR3 DNA reads as TGTGCCAGCAGCTTGGCCAGAAGCGGGAGGGGCAATGAGCAGTTCTTC. Encoded protein: CASSLARSGRGNEQFF.

The chain uses TRBV7-2 and TRBJ2-1, with 7 nucleotides matching TRBD1. The V and J ends lost 5 bases and 0 bases, in that order; junction bases with no gene match: 7. Per the germline V gene, CDR1 is SGHTA and CDR2 is FQGNSA. This CDR3 comprises 16 residues. In DNA form, the CDR3 reads TGTGCCAGCAGCACAAGACAGGGCGCCTCCTACAATGAGCAGTTCTTC. Its translation is CASSTRQGASYNEQFF.

The rearrangement links TRBV20-1 to TRBJ2-3, with 7 bases identical to TRBD2. This CDR3 has 15 residues. Germline CDR1 is DFQATT and CDR2 is SNEGSKA (reference sequence). Germline trimming cut 5 bases from V and 0 bases from J; bases unmatched to any gene: 8. CDR3 in amino acids: CSAPRAGSSTDTQYF. The CDR3 DNA reads TGCAGTGCTCCAAGAGCGGGATCTAGCACAGATACGCAGTATTTT.

This clonotype was recorded once. DNA of the CDR3: TGTGCCAGCAGCTCGCGACAGACGCCGTACAATGAGCAGTTCTTC. This translates into CASSSRQTPYNEQFF. The chain carries TRBV5-6 and TRBJ2-1, with D tentatively TRBD1 (5 bases). Germline assignment: CDR1 SGHDT and CDR2 YYEEEE. CDR3 length equals 15 residues. Trimming shortened V by 3 bases and J by 4 bases, and 14 bases separated the two germline ends.

A word on this clonotype: Sequence at one end of the junction differs from germline and may be a read error. CDR3 bases: TGTGGCAGCACCTTATATAGGGGGAATGAGCAGTTCTTC. Encoded protein: CGSTLYRGNEQFF. The chain couples TRBV11-2 to TRBJ2-1, with D possibly TRBD1 on 6 matching bases. The CDR3 length is 13 residues. In germline, CDR1 is SGHAT, CDR2 FQNNGV. The full variable domain, in which reference TRBV11-2 and TRBJ2-1 provide the parts outside the CDR3, is EAGVAQSPRYKIIEKRQSVAFWCNPISGHATLYWYQQILGQGPKLLIQFQNNGVVDDSQLPKDRFSAERLKGVDSTLKIQPAKLEDSAVYLCGSTLYRGNEQFFGPGTRLTVL.

This chain connects TRBV6-5 to TRBJ1-1; D is perhaps TRBD1 (6 bases). Trimming took off 6 bases at V and 6 bases at J, with 14 bases between the two ends. The CDR3 extends over 13 amino acids. The germline V gene encodes CDR1 MNHEY and CDR2 SVGAGI. CDR3: CASRGQSLAEAFF. The CDR3 DNA sequence: TGTGCCAGCAGAGGACAGTCGTTGGCTGAAGCTTTCTTT.

The CDR3 DNA is TGTGCCAGCAGCTTAGATAGGGGGAACTATGGCTACACCTTC. It codes for CASSLDRGNYGYTF. V usage is TRBV11-2 and J usage is TRBJ1-2; tentative D call: TRBD1 (6 bases). Germline CDR1 and CDR2: SGHAT and FQNNGV. The CDR3 is made up of 14 amino acids. V was shortened by 0 bases and J by 2 bases, with 7 bases between the two germline ends.

The sample holds many counts of this clonotype. V and J are TRBV15 and TRBJ1-5, with D unclear. Trimming took 0 bases from V and 4 from J, leaving 10 bases between them. CDR3 size: 15 residues. The germline V gene encodes CDR1 LNHNV and CDR2 YYDKDF (reference sequence). CDR3 residues: CATSRDLNGNQPQHF. The CDR3 DNA is TGTGCCACCAGCAGAGATCTAAACGGGAATCAGCCCCAGCATTTT.

This clonotype was counted at least ten times. Because it lacks the conserved phenylalanine or tryptophan at the end, this CDR3 is likely a read error. The J gene is TRBJ2-1, the V gene TRBV7-9; 12 bases agree with TRBD2. The CDR3 sequence is 19 residues long. Trimming cost V 6 bases and J 0 bases; bases outside gene matches: 12. In germline, CDR1 is SEHNR, CDR2 FQNEAQ (reference sequence). CDR3 amino acids: CASRQTSGRNISSYNEQFS. Written as DNA, the CDR3 is TGTGCCAGCAGGCAAACTAGCGGGAGGAATATTAGCTCCTACAATGAGCAGTTCTCC.

The genes are TRBV6-5 and TRBJ2-5; possible D gene TRBD2, 5 bases. Trimming cost V 5 bases and J 2 bases, with 9 bases left between them. Germline loops: CDR1 MNHEY, CDR2 SVGAGI. The CDR3 has 13 residues. The CDR3 bases are TGTGCCAGCAGTGCCGGGAAACAAGAGACCCAGTACTTC. Its protein is CASSAGKQETQYF.

Worth noting for this clonotype: The junction differs from germline at one of its ends, possibly a read error. The chain joins TRBV11-2 to TRBJ2-3, with no clear D. The CDR3 is 14 amino acids. Germline assignment: CDR1 SGHAT and CDR2 FQNNGV. The CDR3 sequence: CTSSLGWSPDTQYF. The CDR3 coding sequence is TGTACCAGCAGCTTAGGCTGGTCACCAGATACGCAGTATTTT.